Below, 15 T cell receptor beta chains from the same sample are listed, as sequenced in a study of T cell clonality in common variable immunodeficiency. Produced via immunoSEQ multiplex PCR; TCRdb's table is partial and in-frame only. This sample carries 10,000 to 12,000 clones and no singletons, and approximately 5.7% goes to the top ten. Overall study findings and caveats: Common variable immunodeficiency TCR beta sequences reportedly had fewer deletions and N-nucleotide insertions.

Antigens of these TCRs are unknown. The sequenced sample consisted of peripheral blood mononuclear cells. The receptors stem from a human donor with common variable immunodeficiency.

This clone has just a few counts. The CDR3 end lies 3 residues beyond the end of the read and is filled in from the germline J gene. This chain links TRBV6-2 or TRBV6-3 with TRBJ2-4, with TRBD1 matching 11 bases. The CDR3 loop spans 12 amino acids. Germline CDR1 and CDR2: MNHEY and SVGEGT. V lost 9 bases, J lost 8 bases, and 3 bases stayed unmatched. The covered CDR3 bases are TGTGCCAGTCGGACAGGGGGCCACATT. Amino acids: CASRTGGHI. From start to end, the CDR3 is CASRTGGHIQYF.

As regards this clone: The observed sequence ends 3 residues before the CDR3 terminus, with the missing tail filled in from the germline J gene. This chain joins TRBV7-6 and TRBJ2-5; 7 nucleotides agree with TRBD1. Germline V CDR1 and CDR2: SGHVS, FNYEAQ. V gave up 5 bases and J gave up 1 base; unmatched junction bases: 7. The CDR3 sequence is 15 residues long. CDR3 DNA (partial): TGTGCCAGCAGCCCACCCCGGGACAGCCAAGAGACC. It encodes CASSPPRDSQET. The entire CDR3 reads CASSPPRDSQETQYF.

This clone was counted only a few times. The read ends 3 residues early relative to the CDR3; the germline J gene fills the gap. This chain links TRBV19 with TRBJ2-5, with 11 bases fitting TRBD1. The V gene's germline CDR1 is LNHDA and CDR2 SQIVND (reference sequence). The CDR3 is 16 amino acids. With V trimmed by 2 bases and J by 1 base, 3 bases remained unmatched. CDR3 DNA, as far as it was read: TGTGCCAGTAGTATATCCGGGACAGGGGGCCAAGAGACC. Translated, it gives CASSISGTGGQET. The full CDR3 sequence reads CASSISGTGGQETQYF.

This clone was seen a handful of times. The read ends 3 residues before the CDR3 terminus; that terminus is restored from the germline J gene. The chain employs TRBV7-9 and TRBJ2-3; a possible D gene is TRBD1 (6 bases). The CDR3 runs 14 residues. Trimming shortened V by 5 bases and J by 1 base, and 10 bases separated the two germline ends. Germline V gives CDR1 SEHNR, CDR2 FQNEAQ (reference sequence). CDR3 in amino acids: CASSLRTGTDTQYF. CDR3 bases read: TGTGCCAGCAGCCTGAGGACAGGCACAGATACG.

In the case of this clone: Read data end 3 residues before the CDR3 end; the end is taken from the germline J gene. This chain links TRBV19 with TRBJ1-6; a weak D match, TRBD1 (5 bases). The V gene's germline CDR1 is LNHDA and CDR2 SQIVND (reference sequence). CDR3 length: 13 residues. This CDR3 reads CASSILGLLTLHF. CDR3 DNA, as far as it was read: TGTGCCAGTAGTATTTTGGGACTACTCACC.

By sample fraction, this clone is medium-sized. The read comes to an end 3 residues before the CDR3 does, leaving the germline J gene to fill in the end. This chain links TRBV29-1 with TRBJ1-2, with TRBD1 matching 7 bases. CDR1 is SQVTM and CDR2 is ANQGSEA in the germline V gene. The CDR3 runs to 15 residues. Germline trimming cut 7 bases from V and 3 bases from J; bases unmatched to any gene: 14. The CDR3 region is CSALPGQVVDYGYTF. CDR3 DNA (partial): TGCAGCGCCCTTCCCGGACAGGTCGTCGACTATGGC.

In its sample, this clone was seen a few times. The CDR3 end lies 3 residues beyond the end of the read and is filled in from the germline J gene. This sequence joins TRBV19 and TRBJ1-1, with D possibly TRBD1 on 6 matching bases. Germline CDR1 LNHDA, CDR2 SQIVND (reference sequence). V was trimmed by 3 bases and J by 1 base, leaving 9 bases between them. The CDR3 sequence is 14 residues long. The CDR3 DNA, read in part, is TGTGCCAGTAGTATTCAGGGGCCGAACACTGAA. The encoded protein is CASSIQGPNTE. The whole CDR3 sequence reads CASSIQGPNTEAFF.

Concerning this clone: An end of the junction differs from the germline gene, which may be a read error. Read coverage stops 3 residues before the CDR3 terminus; the germline J gene supplies the remainder. The chain recombines TRBV30 with TRBJ2-3, with a weak D call TRBD2 (7 bases). The V gene's germline CDR1 is GTSNPN and CDR2 SVGIG (reference sequence). The CDR3 sequence is 13 residues long. The part of the CDR3 DNA that was read is TGTGCCGGGAGGGGGGGTTGGACAGATACG. Encoded protein: CAGRGGWTDT. The CDR3 as a whole reads CAGRGGWTDTQYF.

As regards this clone: The read finishes 3 residues shy of the CDR3 end, and the germline J gene is used to complete it. V is TRBV19 and J is TRBJ2-5; D might be TRBD1 (5 bases). CDR3 length: 16 residues. V lost 3 bases and J lost 5, with 19 bases in between. From germline, CDR1 is LNHDA and CDR2 SQIVND (reference sequence). The CDR3 DNA, read in part, is TGTGCCAGTAGTATGGACGAGAGGCAGGGTATGGAGACC. Encoded protein: CASSMDERQGMET. The full CDR3 is CASSMDERQGMETQYF. The full variable domain, in which reference TRBV19 and TRBJ2-5 provide the parts outside the CDR3, is DGGITQSPKYLFRKEGQNVTLSCEQNLNHDAMYWYRQDPGQGLRLIYYSQIVNDFQKGDIAEGYSVSREKKESFPLTVTSAQKNPTAFYLCASSMDERQGMETQYFGPGTRLLVL.

Concerning this clone: The sequence runs out 3 residues before the end of the CDR3; the remainder is reconstructed from the germline J gene. The chain recombines TRBV7-3 with TRBJ2-3, with 11 bases fitting TRBD1. In germline, CDR1 is SGHTA, CDR2 FQGTGA. Losses at the gene ends were 8 bases for V and 2 bases for J; bases not matched to a gene: 9. There are 16 residues in the CDR3. CDR3 region: CASGQGAGASTDTQYF. The DNA read from the CDR3 is TGTGCCAGCGGACAGGGGGCGGGAGCTTCCACAGATACG.

In this sample, this clone turned up a few times. Read data end 3 residues before the CDR3 end; the end is taken from the germline J gene. The chain uses TRBV30 and TRBJ1-4; unclear D gene. Germline loops: CDR1 GTSNPN, CDR2 SVGIG (reference sequence). Trimming removed 1 base from V and 8 bases from J, with 14 bases in between. CDR3 size: 14 residues. The CDR3 loop reads CAWSALRAREKLFF. The CDR3 DNA, read in part, is TGTGCCTGGAGTGCCTTGAGGGCCAGGGAAAAA.

About this clone itself: The read ends 3 residues shy of where the CDR3 ends; the end is completed using the germline J gene. This sequence joins TRBV20-1 and TRBJ1-6, with 8 bases identical to TRBD1. CDR3 length: 15 residues. Germline values: CDR1 DFQATT, CDR2 SNEGSKA (reference sequence). The V and J ends lost 0 bases and 5 bases, in that order; junction bases with no gene match: 3. CDR3 bases read: TGCAGTGCTAGAGATGGACAGGGAAATAATTCACCC. This sequence encodes CSARDGQGNNSP. The whole CDR3 is CSARDGQGNNSPLHF.

Relative to its sample, this clone is medium-sized. The CDR3: CASSSAILADEQYF. CDR3 bases read: TGTGCCAGCAGCTCGGCGATACTAGCGGACGAG. V and J are TRBV9 and TRBJ2-7; 8 bases align to TRBD2. The missing CDR3 end, 3 residues past where the read stops, is filled in from the germline J gene. Germline CDR1 is SGDLS and CDR2 is YYNGEE. This CDR3 has 14 amino acids. The V gene end was trimmed by 4 bases and the J gene end by 5 bases; junction bases not matched to a gene: 8.

This clone was observed a handful of times. The observed sequence ends 3 residues before the CDR3 terminus, with the missing tail filled in from the germline J gene. The chain carries TRBV7-6 and TRBJ2-2; D not resolved. CDR1 is SGHVS, CDR2 FNYEAQ, per germline. V dropped 3 bases and J dropped 1 base, with 6 bases sitting between them. This CDR3 has 14 residues. The chain's CDR3 is CASSFEVNTGELFF. CDR3 DNA, as far as it was read: TGTGCCAGCAGCTTTGAGGTGAACACCGGGGAG.

Details on this clone: Coverage ceases 3 residues before the CDR3 finishes, and the germline J gene fills in the end. The chain joins TRBV10-3 to TRBJ2-1; TRBD2 matches at 10 bases. Germline CDR1 and CDR2: ENHRY and SYGVKD. V lost 4 bases and J lost 6; bases outside the gene matches: 3. The CDR3 is 14 residues long. The sequenced part of the CDR3 DNA is TGTGCCATCAGTGCGAGGACTAGCGGCAATGAG. It encodes CAISARTSGNE. The CDR3 in full is CAISARTSGNEQFF.